A selection of T cell receptor beta chains follows, all from one sample in a study of shared clonotypes between healthy human individuals. Here immunoSEQ multiplex PCR was the method, and the copy in TCRdb shows in-frame clones only, minus some. This sample has under 2,000,000 clones, with about 95% found just once. The specimen sequenced was naive CD8+ T cells sorted from blood. The receptors here all came from a young man in good health. CDR3s include the opening cysteine and the closing phenylalanine or tryptophan. A D gene is named only where the DNA matches it firmly.

v_call	d_call	j_call	cdr3_aa	cdr3_nt
TRBV13	.	TRBJ2-7	CASSTPPHEQYF	TGTGCCAGCAGCACCCCCCCCCACGAGCAGTACTTC
TRBV2	TRBD2	TRBJ2-7	CASSESEQIASGSYEQYF	TGTGCCAGCAGTGAATCCGAACAGATAGCTAGCGGGAGCTACGAGCAGTACTTC
TRBV12-5	.	TRBJ1-2	CASARDIPRYGYTF	TGTGCTAGTGCTCGGGACATTCCGCGCTATGGCTACACCTTC
TRBV28	.	TRBJ2-4	CASSATKNIQYF	TGTGCCAGCAGTGCAACCAAAAACATTCAGTACTTC
TRBV4-3	TRBD2	TRBJ2-3	CASSHSWWREKKTDTQYF	TGCGCCAGCAGCCACTCGTGGTGGCGGGAGAAGAAGACAGATACGCAGTATTTT
TRBV6-5	.	TRBJ1-1	CASSTGPGTEAFF	TGTGCCAGCAGTACGGGCCCCGGCACTGAAGCTTTCTTT
TRBV28	.	TRBJ2-2	CASSLGITGELFF	TGTGCCAGCAGTTTAGGCATCACCGGGGAGCTGTTTTTT
TRBV28	.	TRBJ1-4	CASSLVGIGEKLFF	TGTGCCAGCAGTTTGGTGGGGATTGGTGAAAAACTGTTTTTT
TRBV11-2	.	TRBJ2-7	CASSLEGGGYEQYF	TGTGCCAGCAGCCTGGAGGGTGGGGGTTACGAGCAGTACTTC
TRBV6-5	.	TRBJ1-2	CASSYSIGFEYGYTF	TGTGCCAGCAGTTACTCGATCGGTTTTGAATATGGCTACACCTTC
TRBV29-1	TRBD2	TRBJ2-3	CSTGASGGTDTQYF	TGCAGCACTGGGGCTAGCGGGGGGACAGATACGCAGTATTTT
TRBV7-9	.	TRBJ2-2	CASSLLALNTGELFF	TGTGCCAGCAGCTTACTAGCTCTGAACACCGGGGAGCTGTTTTTT
TRBV30	.	TRBJ2-2	CACTPRETGELFF	TGTGCCTGTACCCCCAGGGAAACCGGGGAGCTGTTTTTT
TRBV2	.	TRBJ1-2	CASTSDGIYGYTF	TGTGCCAGCACTAGTGACGGCATCTATGGCTACACCTTC
TRBV27	.	TRBJ2-5	CASSSHRDLLQETQYF	TGTGCCAGCAGTTCCCACAGGGATCTCCTCCAAGAGACCCAGTACTTC
TRBV6-5	.	TRBJ2-2	CANWYVRHTGELFF	TGTGCCAACTGGTACGTTCGACACACCGGGGAGCTGTTTTTT
TRBV15	TRBD2	TRBJ2-1	CATSRDRGGASGNPLGFF	TGTGCCACCAGCAGAGATCGAGGAGGGGCTAGCGGGAACCCTCTCGGGTTCTTC
TRBV5-1	TRBD2	TRBJ2-2	CASSFFPGGGNTGELFF	TGCGCCAGCAGCTTTTTTCCGGGCGGGGGGAACACCGGGGAGCTGTTTTTT
TRBV6-5	.	TRBJ2-7	CASSYSAGESSYEQYF	TGTGCCAGCAGTTACTCTGCAGGGGAGAGCTCCTACGAGCAGTACTTC
TRBV11-2	TRBD1	TRBJ1-2	CASSTSGTGFGGYTF	TGTGCCAGCAGCACATCCGGGACAGGGTTTGGTGGCTACACCTTC
TRBV20-1	.	TRBJ1-4	CSARDPSNLFF	TGCAGTGCTCGGGACCCCTCCAATCTGTTTTTT
TRBV28	.	TRBJ2-7	CASSLYWGSSYEQYF	TGTGCCAGCAGTTTATATTGGGGTTCATCCTACGAGCAGTACTTC
TRBV9	.	TRBJ1-2	CASSVVTGNYGYTF	TGTGCCAGCAGCGTAGTTACAGGAAACTATGGCTACACCTTC